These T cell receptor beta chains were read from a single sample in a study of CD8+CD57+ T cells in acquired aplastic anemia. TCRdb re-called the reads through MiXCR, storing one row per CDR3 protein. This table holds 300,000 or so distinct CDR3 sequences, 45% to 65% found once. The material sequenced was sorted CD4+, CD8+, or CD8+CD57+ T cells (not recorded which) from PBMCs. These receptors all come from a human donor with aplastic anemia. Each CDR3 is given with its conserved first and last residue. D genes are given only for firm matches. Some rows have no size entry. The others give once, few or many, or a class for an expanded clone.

CASSLLGSLYEQYF,TGTGCCAGCAGTTTATTGGGCAGCCTTTACGAGCAGTACTTC,-,TRBV7-9,TRBJ2-7,-
CASSIGTGAGYTF,TGTGCCAGTAGTATCGGGACAGGGGCTGGCTACACCTTC,-,TRBV19,TRBJ1-2,TRBD1
CSVKTGPSTDTQYF,TGCAGCGTCAAGACAGGGCCTAGCACAGATACGCAGTATTTT,-,TRBV29-1,TRBJ2-3,TRBD1
CSVAPAFRTEAFF,TGCAGCGTTGCCCCCGCCTTCCGGACTGAAGCTTTCTTT,many,TRBV29-1,TRBJ1-1,-
CASSLDRGPTGELFF,TGTGCCAGCAGCCTGGACAGGGGGCCCACCGGGGAGCTGTTTTTT,many,TRBV5-8,TRBJ2-2,TRBD1
CASRAASGNTGELFF,TGTGCCAGCAGAGCAGCTAGCGGGAACACCGGGGAGCTGTTTTTT,few,TRBV12-3/TRBV12-4,TRBJ2-2,TRBD2
CASSPGTGAPLLHF,TGTGCCAGCAGTCCCGGGACAGGGGCCCCCCTCCTCCACTTT,once,TRBV12-3/TRBV12-4,TRBJ1-6,TRBD1
CASSLFTSGGEADTQYF,TGTGCCAGCAGTTTATTTACTAGCGGGGGTGAGGCAGATACGCAGTATTTT,-,TRBV12-3/TRBV12-4,TRBJ2-3,TRBD2
CASSLLAWTGVGNSPLHF,TGTGCCAGCAGCTTACTCGCTTGGACAGGGGTCGGTAATTCACCCCTCCACTTT,-,TRBV7-2,TRBJ1-6,TRBD1
CASRPTGPYEQYF,TGTGCCAGCAGGCCGACAGGGCCCTACGAGCAGTACTTC,-,TRBV2,TRBJ2-7,TRBD1
CAISEDGLSGANVLTF,TGTGCCATCAGTGAGGACGGTCTCTCTGGGGCCAACGTCCTGACTTTC,-,TRBV10-3,TRBJ2-6,-
CASSVAGQRSFGTQYF,TGTGCCAGCAGCGTAGCTGGACAGAGGAGCTTCGGTACGCAGTATTTT,-,TRBV9,TRBJ2-3,-
CSVPGTGVGQPQHF,TGCAGCGTGCCCGGGACAGGGGTGGGACAGCCCCAGCATTTT,-,TRBV29-1,TRBJ1-5,TRBD1
CASSITGSAEKLFF,TGTGCCAGTAGTATAACAGGGTCGGCTGAAAAACTGTTTTTT,once,TRBV7-3,TRBJ1-4,-
CASSSLGRANVLTF,TGTGCCAGCAGCTCCCTTGGCAGGGCCAACGTCCTGACTTTC,-,TRBV7-9,TRBJ2-6,-
CASSFLPPREAFF,TGTGCCAGCAGCTTCTTACCCCCCAGGGAAGCTTTCTTT,once,TRBV7-3,TRBJ1-1,-
CASSLVFWSGRKENEQFF,TGTGCCAGCAGCTTAGTCTTTTGGAGCGGGAGAAAGGAAAATGAGCAGTTCTTC,-,TRBV7-8,TRBJ2-1,TRBD2
CSALPGTSGPNEQFF,TGCAGTGCCCTCCCCGGGACTAGCGGCCCCAATGAGCAGTTCTTC,many,TRBV20-1,TRBJ2-1,TRBD2
CASSPPAGNFDEQFF,TGCGCCAGCAGCCCGCCAGCGGGAAATTTCGATGAGCAGTTCTTC,many,TRBV5-1,TRBJ2-1,TRBD2
CASSDRGMDEQYF,TGTGCCAGTAGCGACAGGGGGATGGACGAGCAGTACTTC,-,TRBV19,TRBJ2-7,TRBD1
CASNPGTSGASSYEQYF,TGTGCCAGCAATCCCGGGACTAGCGGGGCAAGCTCCTACGAGCAGTACTTC,many,TRBV6-1,TRBJ2-7,TRBD2
CATSDRLAGGEDTQYF,TGTGCCACCAGTGACCGTCTAGCGGGAGGGGAAGATACGCAGTATTTT,-,TRBV24-1,TRBJ2-3,TRBD2
CASSFGQDNSPLHF,TGTGCCAGCAGTTTTGGACAGGATAATTCACCCCTCCACTTT,many,TRBV12-3/TRBV12-4,TRBJ1-6,TRBD1
CSARRLTSTDTQYF,TGCAGTGCTAGACGGCTAACTAGCACAGATACGCAGTATTTT,many,TRBV20-1,TRBJ2-3,-
CASRPQGTNTGELFF,TGTGCCAGCAGACCACAGGGGACGAACACCGGGGAGCTGTTTTTT,-,TRBV7-8,TRBJ2-2,TRBD1
CATSDGDPSGAFF,TGTGCCACCAGTGACGGAGACCCTTCGGGAGCTTTCTTT,-,TRBV24-1,TRBJ1-1,-
CASTLTIGTEAFF,TGTGCCAGCACATTGACGATCGGCACTGAAGCTTTCTTT,many,TRBV6-2/TRBV6-3,TRBJ1-1,-
CASTLGTGQETQYF,TGTGCCAGCACCCTAGGGACAGGCCAAGAGACCCAGTACTTC,once,TRBV12-3/TRBV12-4,TRBJ2-5,TRBD1
CASSQDVLTGEQFF,TGTGCCAGCAGCCAAGATGTCCTCACTGGTGAGCAGTTCTTC,many,TRBV4-2,TRBJ2-1,-
CASSIRGGEAFF,TGTGCCAGTAGTATTAGGGGAGGTGAAGCTTTCTTT,-,TRBV19,TRBJ1-1,-
CASSFLETSGRGNSGTQYF,TGTGCCAGCAGCTTCCTAGAGACTAGCGGGAGAGGGAACAGTGGTACGCAGTATTTT,many,TRBV5-5,TRBJ2-3,TRBD2
CASSMGITGEPNQPQHF,TGTGCCAGCAGTATGGGGATTACAGGGGAACCTAATCAGCCCCAGCATTTT,many,TRBV6-1,TRBJ1-5,TRBD1
CASSLKGTGRESSGANVLTF,TGTGCCAGCAGCTTAAAGGGGACAGGGAGGGAAAGTTCTGGGGCCAACGTCCTGACTTTC,-,TRBV7-2,TRBJ2-6,TRBD1
CASSLAGGYVTDTQYF,TGCGCCAGCAGCTTGGCCGGGGGTTACGTCACAGATACGCAGTATTTT,many,TRBV5-1,TRBJ2-3,-
CASSVRQEVPYF,TGTGCCAGCAGTGTACGACAGGAAGTCCCCTACTTC,-,TRBV2,TRBJ2-7,-
CASRLVAWSTDTQYF,TGTGCCAGCAGGCTGGTAGCGTGGAGCACAGATACGCAGTATTTT,-,TRBV7-7,TRBJ2-3,-
CASSGLAEAGETQYF,TGCGCCAGCAGTGGACTAGCGGAGGCCGGAGAGACCCAGTACTTC,-,TRBV10-1,TRBJ2-5,TRBD2
CASSRTGHETQYF,TGTGCCAGCAGCCGCACAGGGCACGAGACCCAGTACTTC,-,TRBV7-2,TRBJ2-5,-
CSVEGGVKTQYF,TGCAGCGTTGAAGGGGGAGTAAAGACCCAGTACTTC,-,TRBV29-1,TRBJ2-5,-
CATSLNLFSEKLFF,TGTGCCACCAGCTTGAACTTATTCAGCGAAAAACTGTTTTTT,few,TRBV15,TRBJ1-4,-
CASSVDRSNQPQHF,TGTGCCAGCAGCGTCGACAGATCCAATCAGCCCCAGCATTTT,many,TRBV5-5,TRBJ1-5,-
CATSRARPVNTEAFF,TGTGCCACCAGCAGGGCCCGGCCAGTGAACACTGAAGCTTTCTTT,few,TRBV15,TRBJ1-1,-
CASVYGANSPLHF,TGTGCCAGCGTCTATGGTGCGAATTCACCCCTCCACTTT,few,TRBV2,TRBJ1-6,-
CASRRDSLSTEAFF,TGCGCCAGCAGGCGGGACAGTTTAAGCACTGAAGCTTTCTTT,-,TRBV5-1,TRBJ1-1,TRBD1
CATGGTSGGQGADTQYF,TGTGCCACCGGGGGGACTAGCGGGGGCCAAGGGGCAGATACGCAGTATTTT,-,TRBV24-1,TRBJ2-3,TRBD2
CRTTEAFF,TGCAGAACTACTGAAGCTTTCTTT,-,TRBV20-1,TRBJ1-1,-
CASSLGVGKDTF,TGTGCCAGCAGCTTGGGGGTAGGGAAGGACACCTTC,-,TRBV5-6,TRBJ1-2,-
CASSDSGQTGDTQYF,TGTGCCAGCAGTGACTCGGGCCAGACGGGAGATACGCAGTATTTT,-,TRBV6-4,TRBJ2-3,-
CASSGTFDTEAFF,TGTGCCAGCAGTGGTACGTTCGACACTGAAGCTTTCTTT,-,TRBV12-3/TRBV12-4,TRBJ1-1,-
CASSLSPVAAGELFF,TGTGCCAGCAGCTTATCCCCCGTTGCAGCCGGGGAGCTGTTTTTT,-,TRBV7-2,TRBJ2-2,-
CASKASGANTGELFF,TGTGCCAGCAAGGCTAGCGGAGCGAACACCGGGGAGCTGTTTTTT,-,TRBV2,TRBJ2-2,TRBD2
CASSIAGNSYEQYF,TGTGCCAGTAGTATAGCGGGGAACTCCTACGAGCAGTACTTC,-,TRBV19,TRBJ2-7,-
CASSVWTGRIGYTF,TGTGCCAGCAGCGTGTGGACAGGGAGAATTGGCTACACCTTC,many,TRBV9,TRBJ1-2,TRBD1
CASSPGQPEDTRYF,TGTGCCAGCAGCCCGGGACAGCCCGAGGATACGCGGTATTTT,-,TRBV5-6,TRBJ2-3,TRBD1
CSGGTGTEQYF,TGCAGCGGAGGGACAGGGACCGAGCAGTACTTC,few,TRBV29-1,TRBJ2-7,TRBD1
CASSLPGLAGETQYF,TGTGCCAGCAGCCTCCCGGGACTAGCGGGCGAGACCCAGTACTTC,many,TRBV11-2,TRBJ2-5,TRBD2
CAGSQDRKGGPPYEQYF,TGTGCCGGCAGCCAAGATAGGAAAGGGGGCCCCCCCTACGAGCAGTACTTC,-,TRBV7-9,TRBJ2-7,TRBD1
CASSESRDLKGGSSYNEQFF,TGTGCCAGCAGTGAATCTAGAGATCTAAAGGGGGGTTCCTCCTACAATGAGCAGTTCTTC,-,TRBV25-1,TRBJ2-1,-
CASSQDSGNQPQHF,TGTGCCAGCAGCCAAGATAGTGGGAATCAGCCCCAGCATTTT,-,TRBV4-2,TRBJ1-5,-
CASSPTLGGYTYEQFF,TGTGCCAGCAGTCCAACCCTGGGGGGATACACTTATGAGCAGTTCTTC,many,TRBV12-3/TRBV12-4,TRBJ2-1,-